The 6 T cell receptor beta chains presented below share a single source sample, sequenced in a study of blood T cell repertoires in COVID-19. Using immunoSEQ multiplex PCR, the repertoire was profiled, and TCRdb retains in-frame clones only, with some absent. The data contain over 200,000 clones, roughly 84% of them singletons. Sequencing used peripheral blood. The receptor source for this set is a middle-aged man with active or convalescent COVID-19.

This clone was picked up one time. At the DNA level, this CDR3 is encoded by other sequences in the same sample as well. The chain uses TRBV30 and TRBJ1-6, with 7 bases that match TRBD1. This CDR3 contains 14 residues. The germline gives CDR1 GTSNPN, CDR2 SVGIG (reference sequence). Losses at the gene ends were 3 bases for V and 6 bases for J; bases not matched to a gene: 5. CDR3 loop: CAWSRDRLNSPLHF. The CDR3 DNA reads TGTGCCTGGAGCCGGGACAGACTTAATTCACCCCTCCACTTT.

This clone showed up just once. This rearrangement joins TRBV30 to TRBJ2-1; TRBD2 matches at 8 bases. The CDR3 is 15 residues long. V lost 5 bases and J lost 2; bases outside the gene matches: 8. The germline V gene has CDR1 GTSNPN and CDR2 SVGIG (reference sequence). CDR3 sequence: CAWGAGATPYNEQFF. DNA of the CDR3: TGTGCCTGGGGAGCGGGAGCGACACCCTACAATGAGCAGTTCTTC.

This chain joins TRBV13 and TRBJ2-6; 11 nucleotides line up with TRBD1. The length of the CDR3 is 17 residues. The J segment lost 0 bases and the V segment lost 5 bases, leaving 3 bases of the junction unmatched. Germline values: CDR1 PRHDT, CDR2 FYEKMQ (reference sequence). CDR3 nucleotides: TGTGCCAGCAGCATGGGACAGGGGGTCTCTGGGGCCAACGTCCTGACTTTC. Protein product: CASSMGQGVSGANVLTF. The full variable domain, in which reference TRBV13 and TRBJ2-6 provide the parts outside the CDR3, is AAGVIQSPRHLIKEKRETATLKCYPIPRHDTVYWYQQGPGQDPQFLISFYEKMQSDKGSIPDRFSAQQFSDYHSELNMSSLELGDSALYFCASSMGQGVSGANVLTFGAGSRLTVL.

This rearrangement joins TRBV7-2 to TRBJ1-6, with a possible D match to TRBD1 (5 bases). The CDR3 has 15 amino acids. The V gene lost 5 bases and the J gene lost 7 bases, with 15 bases spanning the gap. CDR1 is SGHTA and CDR2 is FQGNSA in the germline V gene. The CDR3 DNA sequence: TGTGCCAGCAGCCCCCAACAGGCTAAAAATTCACCCCTCCACTTT. It specifies CASSPQQAKNSPLHF.

The chain carries TRBV5-8 and TRBJ1-1; 7 bases map to TRBD1. The ends lost 0 bases at V and 4 bases at J; junction bases unmatched: 12. Germline V lookup: CDR1 SGHTS, CDR2 YDEGEE. This CDR3 is 17 amino acids long. CDR3 in DNA: TGTGCCAGCAGCTTGGAAGGTACAGGGGCGGGGGGCACTGAAGCTTTCTTT. Residues: CASSLEGTGAGGTEAFF.

V is TRBV27 and J is TRBJ2-7; D is undetermined. Germline V gene data show CDR1 as MNHEY and CDR2 as SMNVEV (reference sequence). The V gene lost 5 bases and the J gene lost 1 base, with 12 bases spanning the gap. CDR3 length equals 14 residues. The CDR3 loop reads CASSLGLRSYEQYF. In nucleotides, the CDR3 is TGTGCCAGCAGTCTAGGTTTACGTTCCTACGAGCAGTACTTC.